Given below is one T cell receptor beta chain in context. Trimming removed 4 bases from V and 5 bases from J; junction bases left unmatched: 7. Germline lookup yields CDR1 SGHRS and CDR2 YFSETQ. The CDR3 consists of 15 residues. The assay was immunoSEQ multiplex PCR, and TCRdb's table has in-frame clones only and misses some. The data show about 310,000 clones, 90% seen once. This sample was included in a study of blood T cell repertoires in COVID-19. The receptor's source is a woman between 40 and 50 years old with COVID-19, enrolled during active disease. V usage is TRBV5-1 and J usage is TRBJ1-1; 11 bases fit TRBD1. The sequenced sample consisted of peripheral blood. The chain's CDR3 is CASSRGQGAFTEAFF. The CDR3 DNA reads TGCGCCAGCAGCCGAGGACAGGGGGCGTTTACTGAAGCTTTCTTT.